The clone carrying this T cell receptor beta chain has a handful of counts. The time point: blood at routine non-recurrence follow-up after resection. Whole RNA, isolated from tumor, nontumor lung or frozen PBMC, was sequenced without prior sorting. These data come from a study of spatial heterogeneity in lung cancer. TCRdb ran MiXCR on the 5' RACE reads and lists one entry per CDR3 protein. The sample has around 110,000 distinct CDR3 sequences, over 9% seen once. The length of the CDR3 is 15 residues. Trimming shortened V by 6 bases and J by 1 base, and 12 bases separated the two germline ends. CDR1 is KGHSH, CDR2 LQKENI, per germline.

The clonotype originates from a male donor with early-stage non-small cell lung cancer. The source material was PBMCs, sampled at follow-up. V gene TRBV18 combines with J gene TRBJ2-2, with D maybe TRBD2 (7 bases). The CDR3 DNA reads as TGTGCCAGCTCCCGCGGGGGCTTGAACACCGGGGAGCTGTTTTTT. This sequence encodes CASSRGGLNTGELFF.